The 32 T cell receptor beta chains given below trace back to one sample, sequenced in a study of blood T cell repertoires in COVID-19. Repertoires were generated with immunoSEQ multiplex PCR, while TCRdb's copy carries only in-frame clones and drops some. Of 260,000 or so clones listed, roughly 90% are singletons. The sequenced material came from PBMCs or T cells enriched from blood (not recorded which). The source of these receptors is a woman aged 25 to 39 with acute COVID-19.

The chain has TRBV6-5 and TRBJ1-4; tentatively, D is TRBD1 (6 bases). In germline, CDR1 is MNHEY, CDR2 SVGAGI. This CDR3 is built from 14 residues. The ends were cut back, 8 bases at V and 7 bases at J, with 17 bases in the middle. The CDR3 DNA is TGTGCCAGCGGGCGGGGGCCGGGAAGTGAAAAACTGTTTTTT. Amino acid sequence: CASGRGPGSEKLFF.

The V gene is TRBV19, the J gene TRBJ2-5, with 8 bases matching TRBD2. There are 13 residues in the CDR3. V trimming: 10 bases; J trimming: 4 bases; junction bases outside the gene matches: 8. Per the germline V gene, CDR1 is LNHDA and CDR2 is SQIVND (reference sequence). The CDR3 nucleotides are TGTGCCACCTCGCCGGGACTAGTAGAGACCCAGTACTTC. Its protein product is CATSPGLVETQYF.

This clone was observed once. The chain has TRBV27 and TRBJ1-4, with D unclear. The CDR3 is 13 amino acids. V shed 4 bases and J shed 5 bases, with 8 bases lying between them. The germline gives CDR1 MNHEY, CDR2 SMNVEV (reference sequence). The CDR3 DNA reads TGTGCCAGCAGTTATAGAAAGAATGAAAAACTGTTTTTT. Translation: CASSYRKNEKLFF.

This clone appeared a few times. V gene TRBV30 combines with J gene TRBJ2-1; 15 bases line up with TRBD2. CDR3 length equals 16 residues. Germline V gene sequence: CDR1 GTSNPN, CDR2 SVGIG (reference sequence). V shed 0 bases and J 10 bases; nucleotides not matched to a gene: 7. The CDR3 DNA is TGTGCCTGGAGTGTAGGACTAGCGGGGGGGCGGGAAGAGCAGTTCTTC. This sequence encodes CAWSVGLAGGREEQFF.

The chain joins TRBV18 to TRBJ2-3; TRBD1 aligns across 7 bases. V lost 2 bases, J lost 1 base, and 6 bases stayed unmatched. CDR3 length equals 16 residues. Germline CDR1 KGHSH, CDR2 LQKENI. CDR3 sequence reads: CASSPTGDGRTDTQYF. CDR3 sequence (DNA): TGTGCCAGCTCACCAACAGGGGATGGTCGCACAGATACGCAGTATTTT.

The rearrangement uses TRBV3-1 (or the pseudogene TRBV3-2) and TRBJ2-7; perhaps TRBD2 as D (5 bases). The V end lost 4 bases, the J end lost 2 bases, and 12 bases lay between the germline ends. The CDR3 sequence is 14 residues long. Per the germline V gene, CDR1 is LGHDT and CDR2 is YNNKEL (reference sequence). CDR3 nucleotides: TGTGCCAGCAGCCTCCTGACGGGGACCTACGAGCAGTACTTC. Encoded protein: CASSLLTGTYEQYF.

V gene TRBV5-6 combines with J gene TRBJ1-3; 8 bases are shared with TRBD1. The CDR3 sequence is 17 residues long. The V gene end was trimmed by 4 bases and the J gene end by 0 bases; junction bases not matched to a gene: 9. The V gene's germline CDR1 is SGHDT and CDR2 YYEEEE. DNA of the CDR3: TGTGCCAGCAGCCTACGGGACAGGCAGAGCTCTGGAAACACCATATATTTT. Its protein product is CASSLRDRQSSGNTIYF.

V is TRBV10-3 and J is TRBJ2-1; TRBD1 agrees at 12 bases. The CDR3 is made up of 15 amino acids. Germline CDR1 and CDR2: ENHRY and SYGVKD. The V gene end was trimmed by 6 bases and the J gene end by 3 bases; junction bases not matched to a gene: 3. The CDR3 loop is CAIRGTGGIYNEQFF. The CDR3, as DNA: TGTGCCATCAGGGGGACAGGGGGCATCTACAATGAGCAGTTCTTC.

The rearrangement links TRBV7-2 to TRBJ2-5; 9 positions agree with TRBD2. CDR3 size: 15 residues. CDR1 is SGHTA and CDR2 is FQGNSA in the germline V gene. Germline trimming cut 5 bases from V and 4 bases from J; bases unmatched to any gene: 8. Here the CDR3 reads CASSLASGEGETQYF. The CDR3 DNA is TGTGCCAGCAGCCTCGCTAGCGGGGAGGGAGAGACCCAGTACTTC. Combining the CDR3 with reference TRBV7-2 and TRBJ2-5 gives the whole variable domain GAGVSQSPSNKVTEKGKDVELRCDPISGHTALYWYRQSLGQGLEFLIYFQGNSAPDKSGLPSDRFSAERTGGSVSTLTIQRTQQEDSAVYLCASSLASGEGETQYFGPGTRLLVL.

The chain couples TRBV10-3 to TRBJ1-6; D is perhaps TRBD1 (5 bases). The CDR3 consists of 13 residues. The V gene's germline CDR1 is ENHRY and CDR2 SYGVKD. Trimming left V 10 bases short and J 9 bases short, with 16 bases between. CDR3 bases: TGTGCCACCCGACAGCCCATCGGTTCACCCCTCCACTTT. Translation: CATRQPIGSPLHF.

The chain couples TRBV13 to TRBJ2-7, with D possibly being TRBD2 (5 bases). Germline V gene sequence: CDR1 PRHDT, CDR2 FYEKMQ (reference sequence). V was cut by 5 bases and J by 2 bases, with 13 bases left in between. The CDR3 sequence is 14 residues long. This CDR3 reads CASSRTAETYEQYF. CDR3 DNA sequence: TGTGCCAGCAGCCGGACTGCGGAAACCTACGAGCAGTACTTC.

V and J are TRBV19 and TRBJ1-5, with TRBD1 matching 7 bases. CDR3 size: 16 residues. The V gene's germline CDR1 is LNHDA and CDR2 SQIVND (reference sequence). V shed 2 bases and J 4 bases; nucleotides not matched to a gene: 8. The CDR3 reads CASSIILTGFNQPQHF. CDR3 in DNA: TGTGCCAGTAGTATAATTTTGACAGGGTTTAATCAGCCCCAGCATTTT. Filled out from reference TRBV19 and TRBJ1-5, the complete variable domain reads DGGITQSPKYLFRKEGQNVTLSCEQNLNHDAMYWYRQDPGQGLRLIYYSQIVNDFQKGDIAEGYSVSREKKESFPLTVTSAQKNPTAFYLCASSIILTGFNQPQHFGDGTRLSIL.

This clone was counted a single time. The CDR3 sequence is CASSLDYSNTGELFF. The CDR3 DNA follows: TGTGCCAGCAGCTTAGATTATAGTAACACCGGGGAGCTGTTTTTT. The rearrangement joins TRBV11-2 to TRBJ2-2; D unclear. The CDR3 runs 15 residues. Trimming took 0 bases from V and 2 from J, leaving 7 bases between them. CDR1 is SGHAT, CDR2 FQNNGV, per germline.

The chain links TRBV5-6 to TRBJ1-2; no definite D call. This CDR3 contains 15 residues. The germline V gene encodes CDR1 SGHDT and CDR2 YYEEEE. Trimming pared 0 bases from V and 1 base from J, leaving 10 bases between. CDR3: CASSLEQAFNYGYTF. CDR3 DNA: TGTGCCAGCAGCTTGGAGCAGGCGTTTAACTATGGCTACACCTTC.

The chain joins TRBV3-1 (or the pseudogene TRBV3-2) to TRBJ2-7; 7 bases are shared with TRBD1. CDR3 length equals 12 residues. The V gene end was trimmed by 4 bases and the J gene end by 7 bases; junction bases not matched to a gene: 4. Germline V lookup: CDR1 LGHDT, CDR2 YNNKEL (reference sequence). The CDR3 DNA sequence: TGTGCCAGCAGCCGCAAGACAGGGGAGCAGTACTTC. This gives the protein CASSRKTGEQYF.

The chain is built from TRBV7-9 and TRBJ2-7; weak D call: TRBD1 (6 bases). There are 13 residues in the CDR3. Between the trimmed V and J ends, which lost 5 bases and 6 bases, there was a span of 14 bases. CDR1 SEHNR and CDR2 FQNEAQ come from the germline V gene (reference sequence). The CDR3 is CASSADRPSEQYF. The CDR3 region has the DNA TGTGCCAGCAGCGCCGACAGGCCCAGCGAGCAGTACTTC.

This chain joins TRBV10-3 and TRBJ1-5, with D uncertain. Deletions cut 3 bases from V and 3 bases from J, with 6 bases between. This CDR3 comprises 13 residues. The germline gives CDR1 ENHRY, CDR2 SYGVKD. The CDR3 DNA reads TGTGCCATCAGTGACAGGCACAATCAGCCCCAGCATTTT. It yields the protein CAISDRHNQPQHF.

The V gene is TRBV7-2, the J gene TRBJ1-5, with D tentatively TRBD1 (6 bases). CDR1 is SGHTA, CDR2 FQGNSA, per germline. Trimming removed 8 bases at V and 4 bases at J, with 9 bases between. There are 12 residues in the CDR3. The CDR3 DNA follows: TGTGCCAGCGGCAGGGGTAATCAGCCCCAGCATTTT. Its protein product is CASGRGNQPQHF.

The rearrangement uses TRBV12-5 and TRBJ1-5; 7 bases map to TRBD1. The length of the CDR3 is 14 residues. Germline CDR1 and CDR2: LGHNT and FRNRAP. The V segment lost 6 bases and the J segment 0 bases; nucleotides outside the gene matches: 2. The CDR3 loop reads CASGTGYSNQPQHF. The DNA for the CDR3 is TGTGCTAGTGGGACAGGGTATAGCAATCAGCCCCAGCATTTT.

This chain uses TRBV7-2 with TRBJ1-2, with 8 bases identical to TRBD1. CDR1 and CDR2 (germline): SGHTA, FQGNSA. Losses at the gene ends were 2 bases for V and 8 bases for J; bases not matched to a gene: 10. This CDR3 spans 15 amino acids. CDR3 sequence reads: CASSLMGQVIEGYTF. The CDR3 region has the DNA TGTGCCAGCAGCTTAATGGGACAGGTCATCGAAGGCTACACCTTC.

This clone was detected once. CDR3 loop: CAWSVGQGDQPQHF. DNA for the CDR3: TGTGCCTGGAGTGTGGGTCAGGGGGATCAGCCCCAGCATTTT. The gene calls are TRBV30 and TRBJ1-5; 7 positions agree with TRBD1. The CDR3 sequence is 14 residues long. Trimming removed 0 bases from V and 5 bases from J; junction bases left unmatched: 4. Looked up from germline, CDR1 is GTSNPN and CDR2 is SVGIG (reference sequence).

This clone was seen once. V is TRBV5-6 and J is TRBJ2-2, with D possibly being TRBD1 (5 bases). Germline CDR1 is SGHDT and CDR2 is YYEEEE. The ends were cut back, 0 bases at V and 2 bases at J, with 8 bases in the middle. The CDR3 covers 15 residues. The CDR3 loop reads CASSLVGANTGELFF. The DNA for the CDR3 is TGTGCCAGCAGCTTGGTAGGGGCCAACACCGGGGAGCTGTTTTTT.

The rearrangement links TRBV6-1 to TRBJ2-7; tentative D call: TRBD2 (6 bases). Germline V gene data show CDR1 as MNHNS and CDR2 as SASEGT. V was cut by 3 bases and J by 2 bases, with 11 bases left in between. CDR3 length: 14 amino acids. The CDR3 here is CASSDIWRAYEQYF. CDR3 DNA sequence: TGTGCCAGCAGTGACATTTGGAGGGCCTACGAGCAGTACTTC.

DNA of the CDR3: TGTGCCAGCAGTCCAGGATTAAACTATGGCTACACCTTC. This gives the protein CASSPGLNYGYTF. The V and J genes are TRBV6-5 and TRBJ1-2; D is undetermined. The CDR3 has 13 residues. Trimming took 5 bases from V and 2 from J, leaving 9 bases between them. CDR1 and CDR2 from the germline V gene are MNHEY and SVGAGI.

The chain combines TRBV18 with TRBJ2-7; the match to TRBD2 covers 10 bases. The germline CDR1 and CDR2 sequences are KGHSH and LQKENI. The CDR3 runs to 16 residues. J lost 1 base, V lost 5 bases, and 8 bases had no gene match. CDR3 DNA: TGTGCCAGCTCAGTTAGCGGGGGGCCCTCATCCTACGAGCAGTACTTC. Residues: CASSVSGGPSSYEQYF.

The rearrangement links TRBV4-1 to TRBJ1-1, with D unresolved. This CDR3 has 16 amino acids. Trimming cost V 2 bases and J 1 base, with 14 bases left between them. Germline V gives CDR1 MGHRA, CDR2 YSYEKL. The DNA of the CDR3 is TGCGCCAGCAGCCAAACCTGGGATAGCGAGAACACTGAAGCTTTCTTT. It yields the protein CASSQTWDSENTEAFF.

This clone came up once. The chain uses TRBV5-1 and TRBJ1-2, with 7 bases identical to TRBD1. V was clipped by 2 bases and J by 4 bases; unmatched bases: 14. This CDR3 spans 17 amino acids. Germline V lookup: CDR1 SGHRS, CDR2 YFSETQ. The CDR3 protein is CASSFEQGTRGPYGYTF. For the CDR3, the DNA is TGCGCCAGCAGCTTCGAGCAGGGAACTAGGGGGCCCTATGGCTACACCTTC.

This rearrangement joins TRBV6-5 to TRBJ1-6; the match to TRBD1 covers 9 bases. The germline V gene has CDR1 MNHEY and CDR2 SVGAGI. The CDR3 runs 14 residues. J lost 8 bases, V lost 5 bases, and 4 bases had no gene match. For the CDR3, the DNA is TGTGCCAGCAGTCCGGGACAGGGATATTCACCCCTCCACTTT. Translating gives CASSPGQGYSPLHF.

This chain links TRBV4-2 with TRBJ2-3; maybe TRBD2 (6 bases). Trimming removed 11 bases at V and 0 bases at J, with 12 bases between. The CDR3 sequence is 13 residues long. In germline, CDR1 is LGHNA, CDR2 YNFKEQ. CDR3 DNA sequence: TGTGCCGGAGGGGTAACTAGCACAGATACGCAGTATTTT. Protein: CAGGVTSTDTQYF.

This clone occurred a few times. The CDR3 loop is CASSPLAGGGGEQFF. The CDR3 bases are TGCGCCAGCAGCCCGCTAGCGGGGGGAGGTGGAGAGCAGTTCTTC. The J gene is TRBJ2-1, the V gene TRBV4-1; 11 nucleotides match TRBD2. Germline CDR1 MGHRA, CDR2 YSYEKL. CDR3 length equals 15 residues. Trimming cost V 4 bases and J 10 bases; bases outside gene matches: 9.

This clone has only a few counts. The chain recombines TRBV7-9 with TRBJ1-1; D ambiguous. Germline assignment: CDR1 SEHNR and CDR2 FQNEAQ (reference sequence). V lost 0 bases and J lost 5, with 10 bases in between. The CDR3 sequence is 14 residues long. The CDR3 sequence: CASSLAVAGTEAFF. Here the CDR3 DNA reads TGTGCCAGCAGCTTAGCTGTCGCGGGGACTGAAGCTTTCTTT.

The chain uses TRBV5-1 and TRBJ2-5; D is ambiguous. The CDR3 loop spans 15 amino acids. The germline V and J ends were trimmed by 1 base and 2 bases, with 12 bases remaining between them. The V gene's germline CDR1 is SGHRS and CDR2 YFSETQ. The CDR3 reads CASSLIVGRQETQYF. The CDR3 region has the DNA TGCGCCAGCAGCTTGATCGTCGGTCGGCAAGAGACCCAGTACTTC.